This T cell receptor (beta chain) was recovered during a study of identical twins. TCRdb used MiXCR to reprocess the 5' RACE reads, holding one entry per CDR3 protein. The table has over 500,000 distinct CDR3 sequences, less than 25% seen once. A note on this clonotype: One junction end does not reproduce the germline sequence, and a read error may be involved.

The CDR3 is made up of 10 amino acids. CDR1 SNHLY and CDR2 FYNNEI come from the germline V gene. These data are also associated with another study on T cells expressing NK-cell markers.

J is TRBJ2-1 and V is TRBV2; D not certain. Sequencing was performed on CD4+ T cells sorted from blood. The sequence was collected from a woman aged 18-29 years in good health. The CDR3 sequence: CASSTIESRF. As DNA, the CDR3 is TGTGCCAGCAGTACTATAGAGAGTCGCTTC.